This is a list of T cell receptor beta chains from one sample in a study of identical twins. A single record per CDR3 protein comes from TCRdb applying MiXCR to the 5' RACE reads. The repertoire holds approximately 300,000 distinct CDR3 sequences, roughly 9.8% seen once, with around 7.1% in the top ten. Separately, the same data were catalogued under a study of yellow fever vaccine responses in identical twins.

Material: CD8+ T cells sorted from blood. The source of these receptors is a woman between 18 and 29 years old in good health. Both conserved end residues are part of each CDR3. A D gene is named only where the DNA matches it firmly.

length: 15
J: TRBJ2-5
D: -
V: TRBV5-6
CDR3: CASSLIRDLKETQYF

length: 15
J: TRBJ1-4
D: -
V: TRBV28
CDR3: CASSFGSTTNEKLFF

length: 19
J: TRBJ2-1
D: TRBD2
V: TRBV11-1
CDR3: CASSLPAGGVARFYNEQFF

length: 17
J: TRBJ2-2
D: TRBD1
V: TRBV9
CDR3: CASSVVPQGANTGELFF

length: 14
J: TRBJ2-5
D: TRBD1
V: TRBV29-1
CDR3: CSVEDQGERETQYF

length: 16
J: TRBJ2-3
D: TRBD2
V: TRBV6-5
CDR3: CASSYSISGGTDTQYF

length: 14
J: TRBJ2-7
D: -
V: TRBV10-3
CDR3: CAISEPDFAYEQYF

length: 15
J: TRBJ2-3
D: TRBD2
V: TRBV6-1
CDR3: CASSAERGSTDTQYF

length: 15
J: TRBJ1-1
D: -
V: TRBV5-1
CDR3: CASSLADPTGTEAFF

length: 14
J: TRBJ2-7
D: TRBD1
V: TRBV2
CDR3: CASTGTGVEYEQYF

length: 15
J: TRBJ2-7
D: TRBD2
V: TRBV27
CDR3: CASSSFSGNNYEQYF

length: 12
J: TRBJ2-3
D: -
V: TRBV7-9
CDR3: CASSLNADTQYF

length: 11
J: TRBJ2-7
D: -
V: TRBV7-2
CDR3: CASADPYEQYF

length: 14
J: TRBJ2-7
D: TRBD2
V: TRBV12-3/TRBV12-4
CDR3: CASFNSLAGLEQYF

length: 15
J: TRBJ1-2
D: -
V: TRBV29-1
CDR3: CSVGPGVDPNYGYTF

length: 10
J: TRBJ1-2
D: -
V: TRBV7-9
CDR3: CASSLDGYTF

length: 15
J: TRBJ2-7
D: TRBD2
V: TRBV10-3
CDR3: CAISEAQRGNYEQYF

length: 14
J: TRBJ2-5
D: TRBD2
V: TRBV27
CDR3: CASRERGVGETQYF

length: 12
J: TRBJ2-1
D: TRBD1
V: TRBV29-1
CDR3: CSVDRGRGEQFF

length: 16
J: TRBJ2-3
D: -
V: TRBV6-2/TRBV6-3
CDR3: CASSYGRERLTDTQYF

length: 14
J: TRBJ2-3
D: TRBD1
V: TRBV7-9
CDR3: CASSLARAGTDKYF

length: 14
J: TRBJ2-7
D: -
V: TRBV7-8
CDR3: CASSLLPADYEQYF

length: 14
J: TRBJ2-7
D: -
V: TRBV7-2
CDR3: CASSLSAGSYEQYF

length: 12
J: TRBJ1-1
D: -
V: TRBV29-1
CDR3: CSVVWGNTEAFF

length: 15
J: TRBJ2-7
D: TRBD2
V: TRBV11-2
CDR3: CASSTQTSGRYEQYF

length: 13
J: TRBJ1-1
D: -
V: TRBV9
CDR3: CASSVGGQTEAFF

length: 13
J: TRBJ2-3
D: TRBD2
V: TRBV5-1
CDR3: CASSLGLADTQYF

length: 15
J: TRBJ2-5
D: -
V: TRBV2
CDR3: CASSEVESYQETQYF

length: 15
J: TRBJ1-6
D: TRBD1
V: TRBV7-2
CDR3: CASSFGTGEFSPLHF

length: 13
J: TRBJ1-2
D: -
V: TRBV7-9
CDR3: CASSLAPGYGYTF

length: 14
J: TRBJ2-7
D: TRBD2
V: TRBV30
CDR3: CAWSAGTSEYEQYF

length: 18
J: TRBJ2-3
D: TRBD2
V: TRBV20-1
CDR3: CSARDLDQRGHITDTQYF

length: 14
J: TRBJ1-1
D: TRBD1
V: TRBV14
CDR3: CASSYSGTGAEAFF

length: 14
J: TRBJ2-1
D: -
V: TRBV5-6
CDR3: CASSPRGVYNEQFF

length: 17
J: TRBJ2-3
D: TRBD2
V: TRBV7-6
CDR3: CASSLGTSGGNTDTQYF

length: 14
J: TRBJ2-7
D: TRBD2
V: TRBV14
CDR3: CASSDRLAHYEQYF

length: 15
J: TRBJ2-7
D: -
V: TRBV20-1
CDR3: CSARDIRGTPYEQYF

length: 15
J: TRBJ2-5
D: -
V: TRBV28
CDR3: CASSFDFGGQETQYF

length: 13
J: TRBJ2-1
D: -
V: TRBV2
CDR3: CASIGTYLYEQFF

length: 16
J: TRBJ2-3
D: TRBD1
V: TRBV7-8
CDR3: CASSLAGGLITDTQYF

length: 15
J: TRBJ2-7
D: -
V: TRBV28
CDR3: CASSLPGTSSYEQYF